This is a list of T cell receptor beta chains from one sample in a study of T cells in Graves' hyperthyroidism and ophthalmopathy. TCRdb redid the calling of the multiplex PCR reads with MiXCR, one entry per CDR3 protein. This table has about 410,000 distinct CDR3 sequences, about 15% appearing once. Material for sequencing was blood. The receptors were gathered from a young man with Graves' ophthalmopathy. Each CDR3 is given with its conserved first and last residue. A D gene is named only where the DNA matches it firmly. Size tells how often a clone was seen (once, few, many) or the class of an expanded clone, and some rows leave it out.

v_call: TRBV4-1
d_call: .
clone_size: many
j_call: TRBJ2-3
cdr3_nt: TGCGCCAGCAGCCAAGGTGGGGGGAGCACAGATACGCAGTATTTT
cdr3_aa: CASSQGGGSTDTQYF

v_call: TRBV13
d_call: TRBD1
clone_size: many
j_call: TRBJ1-2
cdr3_nt: TGTGCCAGCAGGAAGACAGGGGGGAACTATGGCTACACCTTC
cdr3_aa: CASRKTGGNYGYTF

v_call: TRBV6-1
d_call: .
clone_size: many
j_call: TRBJ2-7
cdr3_nt: TGTGCCAGCCGTAAGTCGGCAGCCCTCACCTACGAGCAGTACTTC
cdr3_aa: CASRKSAALTYEQYF

v_call: TRBV3-1
d_call: .
clone_size: many
j_call: TRBJ1-1
cdr3_nt: TGTGCCAGCAGGTCCAGGGAGTTGGACACTGAAGCTTTCTTT
cdr3_aa: CASRSRELDTEAFF

v_call: TRBV7-2
d_call: TRBD1
clone_size: .
j_call: TRBJ1-1
cdr3_nt: TGTGCCAGCAGCCCCCGACAGGGCTTGAACACTGAAGCTTTCTTT
cdr3_aa: CASSPRQGLNTEAFF

v_call: TRBV20-1
d_call: TRBD1
clone_size: many
j_call: TRBJ2-7
cdr3_nt: TGCAGTGCTAGTCATCCGGGACAGGGCAACTACGAGCAGTACTTC
cdr3_aa: CSASHPGQGNYEQYF

v_call: TRBV5-1
d_call: TRBD1
clone_size: many
j_call: TRBJ1-2
cdr3_nt: TGCGCCAGCAGCCTCATCAACCCGACAGGGGGTGAGGATGGCTACACCTTC
cdr3_aa: CASSLINPTGGEDGYTF

v_call: TRBV30
d_call: .
clone_size: many
j_call: TRBJ1-2
cdr3_nt: TGTGCCTGGAGAGAGAAAACAGGGCACTATGGCTACACCTTC
cdr3_aa: CAWREKTGHYGYTF

v_call: TRBV6-1
d_call: TRBD1
clone_size: many
j_call: TRBJ2-1
cdr3_nt: TGTGCCAGCATCGACGGACAGGGATACAATGAGCAGTTCTTC
cdr3_aa: CASIDGQGYNEQFF

v_call: TRBV12-3/TRBV12-4
d_call: .
clone_size: many
j_call: TRBJ1-1
cdr3_nt: TGTGCCAGCAGCCTTAACCACAGGGTATTCGGAGCTTTCTTT
cdr3_aa: CASSLNHRVFGAFF

v_call: TRBV19
d_call: .
clone_size: few
j_call: TRBJ1-5
cdr3_nt: TGTGCCAGTAGTTTTACAGCTAATCAGCCCCAGCATTTT
cdr3_aa: CASSFTANQPQHF

v_call: TRBV5-1
d_call: TRBD2
clone_size: .
j_call: TRBJ2-3
cdr3_nt: TGCGCCAGCAGCTTGATTACTAGCGGGAGCACAGATACGCAGTATTTT
cdr3_aa: CASSLITSGSTDTQYF

v_call: TRBV2
d_call: .
clone_size: many
j_call: TRBJ2-1
cdr3_nt: TGTGCCAGCACCCAAGTGGGATTGGTCTACAATGAGCAGTTCTTC
cdr3_aa: CASTQVGLVYNEQFF

v_call: TRBV28
d_call: .
clone_size: many
j_call: TRBJ1-5
cdr3_nt: TGTGCCAGCATCGAGGGATGGGGAAACCAGCCCCAGCATTTT
cdr3_aa: CASIEGWGNQPQHF

v_call: TRBV27
d_call: .
clone_size: few
j_call: TRBJ1-1
cdr3_nt: TGTGCCAGCAGTTTATCGCTTTTGAACACTGAAGCTTTCTTT
cdr3_aa: CASSLSLLNTEAFF

v_call: TRBV27
d_call: TRBD2
clone_size: .
j_call: TRBJ2-1
cdr3_nt: TGTGCCAGCAGTTACCAGACTAGCGGGGCTCACAATGAGCAGTTCTTC
cdr3_aa: CASSYQTSGAHNEQFF

v_call: TRBV5-6
d_call: .
clone_size: few
j_call: TRBJ2-1
cdr3_nt: TGTGCCAGCAGCTTGGGTGACAGAGAGCAGTTCTTC
cdr3_aa: CASSLGDREQFF

v_call: TRBV6-1
d_call: .
clone_size: many
j_call: TRBJ2-7
cdr3_nt: TGTGCCAGCCTCCCTCCGGGGCGCTACTACGAGCAGTACTTC
cdr3_aa: CASLPPGRYYEQYF

v_call: TRBV6-1
d_call: TRBD1
clone_size: many
j_call: TRBJ2-7
cdr3_nt: TGTGCCAGCAGCCAAGGGGGCGGTTTGGACTACGAGCAGTACTTC
cdr3_aa: CASSQGGGLDYEQYF

v_call: TRBV19
d_call: .
clone_size: .
j_call: TRBJ2-7
cdr3_nt: TGTGCCAGTAGTACTGCAGGGGATGGCTCCTACGAGCAGTACTTC
cdr3_aa: CASSTAGDGSYEQYF

v_call: TRBV6-2/TRBV6-3
d_call: .
clone_size: .
j_call: TRBJ1-5
cdr3_nt: TGTGCCAGCAGCCCGATTCTCAATCAGCCCCAGCATTTT
cdr3_aa: CASSPILNQPQHF

v_call: TRBV7-9
d_call: TRBD1
clone_size: many
j_call: TRBJ2-1
cdr3_nt: TGTGCCAGCAGCTTCTGGACAGGGGATAACAATGAGCAGTTCTTC
cdr3_aa: CASSFWTGDNNEQFF

v_call: TRBV6-1
d_call: TRBD2
clone_size: few
j_call: TRBJ2-5
cdr3_nt: TGTGCCAGCAGACCGGTCCTAGCGGGAGGGAGTTTTGCAGAGACCCAGTACTTC
cdr3_aa: CASRPVLAGGSFAETQYF

v_call: TRBV19
d_call: .
clone_size: few
j_call: TRBJ1-3
cdr3_nt: TGTGCCAGCGCTACCGTTGTCGGGGGAAACACCATATATTTT
cdr3_aa: CASATVVGGNTIYF

v_call: TRBV6-1
d_call: .
clone_size: many
j_call: TRBJ2-1
cdr3_nt: TGTGCCAGCAAGTCCCCTACGGCGCGGGGAACGACCTACAATGAGCAGTTCTTC
cdr3_aa: CASKSPTARGTTYNEQFF

v_call: TRBV12-3/TRBV12-4
d_call: .
clone_size: many
j_call: TRBJ2-1
cdr3_nt: TGTGCCAGCAGTCGGTTAGGGAACAATGAGCAGTTCTTC
cdr3_aa: CASSRLGNNEQFF

v_call: TRBV20-1
d_call: TRBD1
clone_size: many
j_call: TRBJ1-1
cdr3_nt: TGCAGTGCTAGTCGCGGGACAGATTCGAACACTGAAGCTTTCTTT
cdr3_aa: CSASRGTDSNTEAFF

v_call: TRBV7-8
d_call: .
clone_size: many
j_call: TRBJ2-3
cdr3_nt: TGTGCCAGCAGCTTAGCACGAGATACAACTAGCACAGATACGCAGTATTTT
cdr3_aa: CASSLARDTTSTDTQYF

v_call: TRBV4-1
d_call: TRBD1
clone_size: few
j_call: TRBJ1-6
cdr3_nt: TGCGCCAGCAGCCCTTCGCTGGACAGGGTGAACTCACCCCTCCACTTT
cdr3_aa: CASSPSLDRVNSPLHF

v_call: TRBV4-1
d_call: .
clone_size: few
j_call: TRBJ1-2
cdr3_nt: TGCGCCAGCAGCCAAGTTAAGGCCGGTAACTATGGCTACACCTTC
cdr3_aa: CASSQVKAGNYGYTF

v_call: TRBV30
d_call: TRBD1
clone_size: many
j_call: TRBJ1-1
cdr3_nt: TGTGCCTGGAGTCCCCGGGACAGGTGGAACACTGAAGCTTTCTTT
cdr3_aa: CAWSPRDRWNTEAFF

v_call: TRBV7-9
d_call: .
clone_size: many
j_call: TRBJ2-3
cdr3_nt: TGTGCCAGCAGCTTTCGGGCGGCCCATACGCAGTATTTT
cdr3_aa: CASSFRAAHTQYF

v_call: TRBV7-9
d_call: TRBD2
clone_size: few
j_call: TRBJ2-2
cdr3_nt: TGTGCCAGCAGCTTAGCAGCGGGGGGGCCCCGGGAGCTGTTTTTT
cdr3_aa: CASSLAAGGPRELFF